The rows below give T cell receptor beta chains drawn from one sample of a study of shared clonotypes between healthy human individuals. Repertoires were generated with immunoSEQ multiplex PCR, while TCRdb's copy carries only in-frame clones and drops some. Of roughly 1 million clones in the sample, around four fifths were seen once. Sequencing was performed on memory CD4+ T cells sorted from blood. The receptor source for this set is a man aged 18 to 30 in good health. CDR3s include the opening cysteine and the closing phenylalanine or tryptophan. The D gene is left open where the match is weak. Clone size appears in some rows only: once, few, many, or a class for an expanded clone.

abundance	v_gene	j_gene	d_gene	CDR3aa	CDR3nt
few	TRBV7-8	TRBJ1-2	-	CASSPVVNYGYTF	TGTGCCAGCAGCCCAGTAGTTAACTATGGCTACACCTTC
-	TRBV9	TRBJ1-2	-	CASSPRGEGSNYGYTF	TGTGCCAGCAGCCCCAGGGGAGAGGGCTCTAACTATGGCTACACCTTC
-	TRBV30	TRBJ1-6	-	CAWSRQDNSPLHF	TGTGCCTGGTCGCGACAGGACAATTCACCCCTCCACTTT
few	TRBV7-9	TRBJ2-7	-	CASSPEVPASEQYF	TGTGCCAGCAGCCCTGAGGTGCCAGCGTCCGAGCAGTACTTC
few	TRBV10-3	TRBJ1-5	-	CAISESGMGQPQHF	TGTGCCATCAGTGAGTCAGGGATGGGTCAGCCCCAGCATTTT
-	TRBV6-6	TRBJ2-4	-	CASSYQGTAKNIQYF	TGTGCCAGCAGTTACCAGGGGACCGCCAAAAACATTCAGTACTTC
-	TRBV5-6	TRBJ2-7	-	CASSPISVSGGYEQYF	TGTGCCAGCAGCCCCATCTCTGTTAGCGGTGGATACGAGCAGTACTTC
-	TRBV6-5	TRBJ2-4	-	CASSYSTGGKNIQYF	TGTGCCAGCAGTTACTCGACCGGGGGTAAAAACATTCAGTACTTC
-	TRBV7-8	TRBJ1-6	TRBD1	CASSLFGGQGHFVRSPLHF	TGTGCCAGCAGCTTATTTGGGGGACAGGGGCACTTCGTTCGTTCACCCCTCCACTTT
-	TRBV7-9	TRBJ2-1	-	CASSLQATSYNEQFF	TGTGCCAGCAGCTTACAGGCGACCTCCTACAATGAGCAGTTCTTC
-	TRBV6-1	TRBJ2-7	TRBD2	CASTRTSGRYEQYF	TGTGCCAGCACTCGGACTAGCGGGCGCTACGAGCAGTACTTC
-	TRBV13	TRBJ2-7	TRBD1	CASFRVRDRGRHEQYF	TGTGCCAGTTTTCGGGTAAGGGACAGGGGGCGGCACGAGCAGTACTTC
-	TRBV14	TRBJ1-6	-	CASSLIPGGASPLHF	TGTGCCAGCAGCCTCATACCGGGAGGGGCCTCACCCCTCCACTTT
once	TRBV5-1	TRBJ2-1	TRBD2	CASKISGRANEQFF	TGCGCCAGCAAGATTAGCGGGAGGGCCAATGAGCAGTTCTTC
-	TRBV7-8	TRBJ1-4	-	CASSLEQGRNEKLFF	TGTGCCAGCAGCTTAGAACAGGGACGTAATGAAAAACTGTTTTTT
-	TRBV5-1	TRBJ2-5	TRBD2	CASSLSREGTQYF	TGCGCCAGCAGCTTGTCCAGGGAGGGGACCCAGTACTTC
many	TRBV11-2	TRBJ1-2	-	CASSPSTGNYGYTF	TGTGCCAGCAGCCCATCGACGGGGAACTATGGCTACACCTTC
once	TRBV7-2	TRBJ2-6	-	CASMVRGANVLTF	TGTGCCAGCATGGTGAGAGGGGCCAACGTCCTGACTTTC
-	TRBV18	TRBJ1-1	-	CASSPSPTRVGTEAFF	TGTGCCAGCTCACCCTCCCCCACAAGGGTTGGGACTGAAGCTTTCTTT
-	TRBV2	TRBJ2-3	-	CASKLADTQYF	TGTGCCAGCAAGTTGGCAGATACGCAGTATTTT
-	TRBV10-3	TRBJ2-1	TRBD2	CATESSGGSYNEQFF	TGTGCCACCGAGTCTAGCGGGGGTTCCTACAATGAGCAGTTCTTC
-	TRBV5-5	TRBJ1-5	TRBD1	CASSRMGQGRDQPQHF	TGTGCCAGCAGCCGAATGGGACAGGGGAGGGATCAGCCCCAGCATTTT
-	TRBV27	TRBJ2-1	-	CADKGSYNEQFF	TGTGCCGACAAGGGCTCCTACAATGAGCAGTTCTTC
-	TRBV30	TRBJ2-7	TRBD1	CAWSRDRYEQYF	TGTGCCTGGAGTCGGGACAGGTACGAGCAGTACTTC
once	TRBV4-3	TRBJ1-4	-	CASSLRQVGEKLFF	TGCGCCAGCAGCCTTAGACAGGTCGGGGAAAAACTGTTTTTT
-	TRBV7-9	TRBJ2-4	-	CASSLGGSGTKNIQYF	TGTGCCAGCAGCTTAGGGGGGAGCGGAACCAAAAACATTCAGTACTTC
-	TRBV10-3	TRBJ2-7	-	CAISALTLNSYEQYF	TGTGCCATCAGTGCATTAACCCTAAACTCCTACGAGCAGTACTTC
-	TRBV10-2	TRBJ1-4	TRBD1	CASGEGTGEGKLFF	TGCGCCAGCGGGGAAGGGACAGGGGAAGGAAAACTGTTTTTT
-	TRBV12-5	TRBJ2-7	-	CASGHRCVYEQYF	TGTGCTAGTGGACATAGATGTGTTTACGAGCAGTACTTC
-	TRBV2	TRBJ1-6	TRBD1	CASRNRDRGDSPLHF	TGTGCCAGCAGAAACCGAGACAGGGGGGATTCACCCCTCCACTTT
few	TRBV19	TRBJ1-4	-	CASSPGWGREKLFF	TGTGCCAGTAGTCCCGGTTGGGGTCGGGAAAAACTGTTTTTT
-	TRBV4-3	TRBJ2-3	-	CASSLGDNTDTQYF	TGCGCCAGCAGCCTAGGGGACAACACAGATACGCAGTATTTT
-	TRBV6-1	TRBJ2-1	TRBD2	CASSGTSGDPLHEQFF	TGTGCCAGCAGTGGGACTAGCGGGGACCCCCTCCATGAGCAGTTCTTC
-	TRBV19	TRBJ1-1	-	CASRGWVNTEAFF	TGTGCCAGTAGGGGATGGGTGAACACTGAAGCTTTCTTT
few	TRBV6-1	TRBJ2-5	-	CASGGYPRGETQYF	TGTGCCAGTGGGGGGTATCCGAGAGGCGAGACCCAGTACTTC
-	TRBV2	TRBJ2-1	TRBD2	CASSLIAGGVNEQFF	TGTGCCAGCAGTCTAATAGCGGGGGGGGTCAATGAGCAGTTCTTC
-	TRBV6-4	TRBJ2-2	TRBD1	CASSEQGGTGELFF	TGTGCCAGCAGTGAACAGGGGGGAACCGGGGAGCTGTTTTTT
-	TRBV5-1	TRBJ2-3	-	CASSGGQSSSTDTQYF	TGCGCCAGCAGCGGCGGACAGTCGTCTAGCACAGATACGCAGTATTTT
-	TRBV5-1	TRBJ2-3	TRBD1	CASSPQGALADTQYF	TGCGCCAGCAGCCCACAGGGGGCGTTGGCAGATACGCAGTATTTT
-	TRBV5-6	TRBJ2-5	-	CASSLQVQETQYF	TGTGCCAGCAGCTTACAGGTCCAAGAGACCCAGTACTTC
-	TRBV23-1	TRBJ1-5	TRBD1	CASSPDRGDQPQHF	TGCGCCAGCAGTCCGGACAGGGGAGATCAGCCCCAGCATTTT
few	TRBV2	TRBJ1-4	-	CASSEVRGSKLFF	TGTGCCAGCAGTGAGGTCCGGGGGTCGAAACTGTTTTTT
-	TRBV27	TRBJ2-1	-	CASSLTALPYNEQFF	TGTGCCAGCAGTTTGACAGCCCTTCCCTACAATGAGCAGTTCTTC
-	TRBV5-4	TRBJ1-2	TRBD1	CAREQGFRNYGYTF	TGTGCCAGGGAACAGGGGTTCCGGAACTATGGCTACACCTTC
-	TRBV30	TRBJ2-1	-	CAWSVGGLEQFF	TGTGCCTGGAGTGTCGGGGGGCTCGAGCAGTTCTTC
-	TRBV11-2	TRBJ2-5	-	CASSRRGGRVVETQYF	TGTGCCAGCAGCCGGAGGGGGGGCAGGGTAGTGGAGACCCAGTACTTC
-	TRBV5-4	TRBJ1-4	-	CASSPDPGEKLFF	TGTGCCAGCAGCCCTGACCCTGGGGAAAAACTGTTTTTT
-	TRBV30	TRBJ1-1	-	CAGSEWGTEAFF	TGTGCCGGGAGCGAGTGGGGCACTGAAGCTTTCTTT
-	TRBV6-6	TRBJ1-3	-	CASRSSGNDGNTIYF	TGTGCCAGCAGAAGCAGCGGTAATGATGGAAACACCATATATTTT
-	TRBV19	TRBJ1-1	TRBD1	CASSSPPDRAATEAFF	TGTGCCAGTAGTAGCCCCCCTGACAGGGCGGCCACTGAAGCTTTCTTT
few	TRBV19	TRBJ2-2	-	CASSPPGTGELFF	TGTGCCAGTAGCCCGCCGGGCACCGGGGAGCTGTTTTTT
few	TRBV15	TRBJ1-2	-	CATSRGPWTNDGYTF	TGTGCCACCAGCAGAGGGCCCTGGACAAATGATGGCTACACCTTC
-	TRBV29-1	TRBJ2-1	TRBD2	CSVGTQTPQREWVVAYNEQFF	TGCAGCGTTGGCACCCAAACCCCCCAGCGGGAGTGGGTTGTGGCCTACAATGAGCAGTTCTTC
-	TRBV6-6	TRBJ2-1	-	CASSYTDNEQFF	TGTGCCAGCAGTTACACCGACAATGAGCAGTTCTTC
few	TRBV15	TRBJ2-1	TRBD2	CATSSPQRGFYNEQFF	TGTGCCACCAGCAGTCCGCAGCGGGGTTTTTACAATGAGCAGTTCTTC
-	TRBV5-6	TRBJ2-1	-	CASSLGQASNEQFF	TGTGCCAGCAGCTTGGGACAGGCTAGCAATGAGCAGTTCTTC
few	TRBV6-4	TRBJ2-5	-	CASSDGSGKTQYF	TGTGCCAGCAGTGACGGGTCAGGGAAGACCCAGTACTTC
-	TRBV18	TRBJ1-3	-	CASSGTGGNTIYF	TGTGCCAGCTCAGGGACCGGCGGAAACACCATATATTTT
-	TRBV21-1	TRBJ1-2	-	CASSSYGYTF	TGTGCCAGCAGTTCTTATGGCTACACCTTC